The TCR beta chain described here comes from a study of monozygotic twins with inflammatory bowel disease. CDR3 length: 16 amino acids. Germline V gives CDR1 DFQATT, CDR2 SNEGSKA (reference sequence). Reprocessing the 5' RACE reads, TCRdb reports a single entry for every CDR3 protein and omits DNA. The sample shows approximately 330,000 distinct CDR3 sequences, and 2% to 2.5% sits with its ten largest clones. The receptor comes from a human donor with ulcerative colitis or Crohn's disease, or a healthy co-twin of an affected twin (not recorded which). The sample was blood. V and J are TRBV20-1 and TRBJ1-2; absent DNA, TCRdb's TRBD1 call cannot be checked. The chain's CDR3 is CSARFSPGQGKEGYTF.